Below are 20 T cell receptor delta chains sequenced from a single sample in a study of γδ T cells in repeated Plasmodium falciparum infection. Gammadelta T cells were flow-sorted from PBMC into Vgamma9/Vdelta2+ and Vdelta2-negative populations for bulk analysis. TCRdb re-analyzed the multiplex PCR reads via CATT. Here the sample spans 50,000 to 65,000 delta-chain clones, over 1.5% being singletons. Source material: gamma-delta T cells from blood. The source of these receptors is a pool of human donors (malaria-infected and uninfected, not separated).

This clone showed up just a few times. TCRdb assigns this DNA the protein of a much larger clone, which departs from its translation at residue 19; this likely reflects a read error, and the protein shown comes from translating the DNA. This sequence joins TRDV1 and TRDJ3, with D possibly being TRDD2 (6 bases). The germline V gene has CDR1 TSWWSYY and CDR2 QGS. This CDR3 has 24 residues. Here the CDR3 reads CALGELGSSRLLQPFLWDPRQMFF. DNA of the CDR3: TGTGCTCTTGGGGAACTAGGTTCCTCCAGATTACTGCAACCTTTCCTATGGGACCCCCGACAGATGTTTTTC.

This clone was counted only a few times. The protein that TCRdb holds for this DNA derives from a much larger clone and differs from the translated DNA at residue 10, which likely indicates a read error; the protein shown here is translated from the DNA. The genes are TRDV3 and TRDJ1, with a tentative D call TRDD3 (6 bases). The CDR3 contains 20 residues. Germline CDR1 reads TVYSNPD; CDR2 reads GDNSRS (reference sequence). V lost 4 bases and J 0 bases, leaving 33 bases between the germline ends. The CDR3 nucleotides read TGTGCCTCCCCACGTTACCGTCCTTACTTGGGGATCCGATACACCGATAAACTCATCTTT. As protein: CASPRYRPYLGIRYTDKLIF.

In its sample, this clone is medium-sized. CDR3 in amino acids: CAFCLGDTHTDKLIF. The CDR3 DNA follows: TGTGCCTTTTGTTTGGGGGATACCCACACCGATAAACTCATCTTT. This sequence joins TRDV2 and TRDJ1; 10 nucleotides agree with TRDD3. The germline V gene has CDR1 GEAIGNYY and CDR2 EKD. The CDR3 is 15 amino acids. V shed 8 bases, J shed 0 bases, and the junction held 8 bases outside the gene matches.

This clone was counted ten times or more. A far larger clone is just one base off, so this is likely a read error. Other DNA sequences within the sample encode an identical CDR3. The V gene is TRDV2, the J gene TRDJ2; 7 bases agree with TRDD3. CDR1 and CDR2 (germline): GEAIGNYY, EKD. This CDR3 has 13 residues. Trimming at V came to 0 bases and at J to 8 bases, leaving 2 bases not matched to a gene. The CDR3 loop is CACDTWGTAQLFF. The CDR3 DNA reads as TGTGCCTGTGACACCTGGGGGACGGCACAACTCTTCTTT.

This clone showed up many times. A single base is all that separates this from a far larger clone, so a read error is likely. Additional DNA sequences in this sample encode the identical CDR3. The chain carries TRDV2 and TRDJ1, with D uncertain. The J gene comes from matching the DNA to germline here; TCRdb lacks it. V shed 4 bases and J shed 0 bases, with 26 bases lying between them. Germline loops: CDR1 GEAIGNYY, CDR2 EKD. This CDR3 spans 19 amino acids. CDR3 amino acids: CACDQIGTGWDSDTDKLIF. DNA of the CDR3: TGTGCCTGTGATCAGATCGGTACAGGGTGGGACTCGGACACCGATAAACTCATCTTT.

Concerning this clone itself: This sequence is one base from a far larger clone and is likely a read error. The same CDR3 is also encoded by other DNA sequences in this sample. The genes are TRDV1 and TRDJ1; D is unclear. The J gene was not available in TCRdb and was assigned here by matching the DNA to germline segments. V lost 0 bases and J 3 bases, leaving 53 bases between the germline ends. This CDR3 contains 29 residues. Germline CDR1 is TSWWSYY and CDR2 is QGS. The CDR3 DNA sequence: TGTGCTCTTGGGGAACTAGGCCCCCTTGAGAGTGGAACCGAAACGCCCAGTGCCCCCGCTGTCCGATATTCCGATAAACTCATCTTT. Translating it yields CALGELGPLESGTETPSAPAVRYSDKLIF.

In this sample, this clone turned up many times. This DNA translates differently at residue 4 from the TCRdb protein, which is that of a much larger clone; a read error is likely, and the protein shown is the DNA's own translation. This sequence joins TRDV1 and TRDJ1; D might be TRDD3 (5 bases). The ends were cut back, 9 bases at V and 2 bases at J, with 16 bases in the middle. Germline CDR1 reads TSWWSYY; CDR2 reads QGS. The CDR3 is 14 residues long. CDR3 coding DNA: TGTGCTCTGGCCCCTGTGGGGAGGACCGATAAACTCATCTTT. Its translation is CALAPVGRTDKLIF.

This clone occurred many times. A read error is the likely source, as a far larger clone sits one nucleotide away. This sample includes further DNA sequences coding for the same CDR3. The J gene is TRDJ1, the V gene TRDV1; D possibly corresponds to TRDD2 (7 bases). TCRdb records no J gene; here it was assigned by comparing the DNA to germline. Germline CDR1 and CDR2: TSWWSYY and QGS. Trimming left V 3 bases short and J 0 bases short, with 35 bases between. CDR3 length: 23 amino acids. The CDR3 loop reads CALGEPFPTTGLWGWGHTDKLIF. The CDR3 region has the DNA TGTGCTCTTGGGGAGCCGTTTCCTACTACCGGCCTCTGGGGCTGGGGACACACCGATAAACTCATCTTT.

Notes on this clone: This DNA's translation differs at residue 7 from TCRdb's protein, which comes from a much larger clone; a read error is likely, and the protein shown is translated from the DNA. The rearrangement joins TRDV3 to TRDJ2; 7 bases are a match to TRDD3. The germline CDR1 and CDR2 sequences are TVYSNPD and GDNSRS (reference sequence). Trimming cost V 0 bases and J 6 bases; bases outside gene matches: 25. The CDR3 runs 20 residues. This CDR3 reads CAFSYPLSRGRGMHSAQLFF. The CDR3 DNA reads TGTGCCTTTAGCTATCCCCTTTCGCGAGGACGGGGGATGCATTCAGCACAACTCTTCTTT.

As for this clone: This DNA's translation differs at residue 13 from TCRdb's protein, which comes from a much larger clone; a read error is likely, and the protein shown is translated from the DNA. The CDR3 loop reads CACDTSYIEVIHPDKLIF. The DNA for the CDR3 is TGTGCCTGTGACACCTCTTACATAGAAGTCATCCACCCCGATAAACTCATCTTT. This chain uses TRDV2 with TRDJ1; D not resolved. There are 18 residues in the CDR3. Germline values: CDR1 GEAIGNYY, CDR2 EKD. Deletions cut 0 bases from V and 3 bases from J, with 22 bases between.

This clone was seen a few times. One base separates it from a far larger clone, so it is likely a read error. This same CDR3 is encoded by further DNA sequences in the sample. The genes are TRDV1 and TRDJ1; D remains unclear. Matching the DNA to germline supplied the J gene, which TCRdb does not give. This CDR3 is built from 17 residues. CDR1 is TSWWSYY, CDR2 QGS, per germline. V lost 5 bases and J lost 2, with 21 bases in between. The CDR3: CALGSNLFHVKTDKLIF. CDR3 DNA: TGTGCTCTTGGGAGCAACCTTTTTCACGTAAAGACCGATAAACTCATCTTT.

Notes on this clone: This likely stems from a read error, as it lies one base from a far larger clone. Other DNA sequences in the same sample also yield this CDR3. CDR3 amino acids: CALGPLQPSILLGDATDKLIF. The CDR3 nucleotides read TGTGCTCTTGGTCCCCTCCAGCCCTCCATCCTACTGGGGGATGCCACCGATAAACTCATCTTT. The chain joins TRDV1 to TRDJ1; TRDD3 agrees at 10 bases. TCRdb records no J gene; here it was assigned by comparing the DNA to germline. This CDR3 contains 21 residues. Per germline, CDR1 TSWWSYY and CDR2 QGS. Unmatched junction bases numbered 23, after V lost 6 bases and J lost 1 base.

Regarding this clone: A far larger clone is off by one base, so a read error is likely. In the same sample, other DNA sequences code for this CDR3. The chain has TRDV3 and TRDJ1; D possibly corresponds to TRDD3 (10 bases). The V gene lost 5 bases and the J gene lost 0 bases, with 40 bases spanning the gap. The germline V gene encodes CDR1 TVYSNPD and CDR2 GDNSRS (reference sequence). The CDR3 has 22 residues. The CDR3 DNA reads TGTGCCCTGGGATCCTTCCTACACTTTTGGGGTGGGGGATACCCGAACACCGATAAACTCATCTTT. It encodes CALGSFLHFWGGGYPNTDKLIF.

About this clone: The protein that TCRdb holds for this DNA derives from a much larger clone and differs from the translated DNA at residue 10, which likely indicates a read error; the protein shown here is translated from the DNA. Other DNA variants within this sample encode the same CDR3. The genes are TRDV1 and TRDJ1; D is perhaps TRDD3 (6 bases). Trimming shortened V by 5 bases and J by 13 bases, and 17 bases separated the two germline ends. The V gene's germline CDR1 is TSWWSYY and CDR2 QGS. The CDR3 covers 12 residues. CDR3 DNA: TGTGCTCTTGGGATGGGGGCCGATAAGCCCATCTTT. This codes for CALGMGADKPIF.

Concerning this clone itself: A far larger clone is one base from this, pointing to a likely read error. Other DNA variants within this sample encode the same CDR3. The chain recombines TRDV3 with TRDJ1, with 10 bases matching TRDD3. The V gene's germline CDR1 is TVYSNPD and CDR2 GDNSRS (reference sequence). This CDR3 contains 19 residues. CDR3 sequence: CALNKGVGWGISSMDKLIF. The CDR3 DNA is TGCGCCTTAAATAAGGGGGTTGGCTGGGGGATATCAAGCATGGATAAACTCATCTTT.

On this clone: The TCRdb record carries a much larger clone's protein, which differs from this DNA's translation at residue 18; a read error is the likely cause, and the protein listed here is the DNA translation. The J segment was not called; the V segment is TRDV1; the D call of TRDD3 is as the table states it, not checked on the DNA. The CDR3 loop spans 19 amino acids. From germline, CDR1 is TSWWSYY and CDR2 QGS. In DNA form, the CDR3 reads TGTGCTCTTGGGGAGCCGCCGGGGGTTATCCCCCAGTACGCCGATAAACTCACCTTT. Amino acids: CALGEPPGVIPQYADKLTF.

This clone was counted many times. TCRdb's protein, taken from a much larger clone, differs from this DNA's translation at residue 12, likely owing to a read error; the protein displayed comes from the DNA. The genes are TRDV1 and TRDJ1; no firm D call. The CDR3 covers 17 residues. Trimming removed 0 bases at V and 3 bases at J, with 17 bases between. Germline CDR1 and CDR2: TSWWSYY and QGS. CDR3 DNA sequence: TGTGCTCTTGGGGAACTAGAGTCACGGGACTACGCCGATAAACTCATCTTT. It yields the protein CALGELESRDYADKLIF.

For this clone: TCRdb's entry gives the protein of a much larger clone, which mismatches this DNA's translation at residue 3, likely from a read error; the protein reported here is translated from the DNA. V gene TRDV1 combines with J gene TRDJ1; 7 nucleotides match TRDD3. This CDR3 is 22 amino acids long. In germline, CDR1 is TSWWSYY, CDR2 QGS. The CDR3 is CAPGVVVDTPRLYWGYTDKLIF. The DNA for the CDR3 is TGTGCTCCTGGGGTGGTGGTCGATACCCCGCGGTTATACTGGGGTTATACCGATAAACTCATCTTT.

This clone was detected many times. TCRdb's protein, taken from a much larger clone, differs from this DNA's translation at residue 9, likely owing to a read error; the protein displayed comes from the DNA. The chain carries TRDV1 and TRDJ1; D is uncertain. Germline V gene sequence: CDR1 TSWWSYY, CDR2 QGS. There are 11 residues in the CDR3. For the CDR3, the DNA is TGTGCTCTTGACATTTTCGATAAACCCATCTTT. This gives the protein CALDIFDKPIF.

The rearrangement links TRDV1 to TRDJ1; TRDD3 aligns across 10 bases. Since TCRdb gives no J gene, matching the DNA to germline was used here to assign it. The germline V gene has CDR1 TSWWSYY and CDR2 QGS. V shed 1 base and J 2 bases; nucleotides not matched to a gene: 10. The CDR3 has 18 residues. The CDR3 is CALGERRWGIQTTDKLIF. CDR3 coding DNA: TGTGCTCTTGGGGAACGGAGATGGGGGATACAAACGACCGATAAACTCATCTTT.